This T cell receptor (beta chain) stems from a study of blood T cell repertoires in COVID-19. Study information: Sites in the United States, Italy and Spain provided acute and convalescent COVID-19 samples. Sample material is recorded as cDNA or gDNA derived from T cells, B-cell-depleted T cells, or PBMCs.

Looked up from germline, CDR1 is SGHRS and CDR2 is YFSETQ. The CDR3 has 14 residues. The trim removed 5 bases at V and 5 bases at J, leaving 5 bases unmatched. The table lists this clone with a count of one. Per the study methods: It was from reference gene primer amplification that nucleated cell counts were estimated. TCRdb keeps only in-frame clones here, not all; method: immunoSEQ multiplex PCR. The V and J calls and clone size were taken over from that table, and D and trimming were inferred from the DNA. Here the sample spans roughly 130,000 clones, roughly four fifths being singletons. The chain recombines TRBV5-1 with TRBJ2-7; TRBD2 matches 12 bases. Specimen: peripheral blood. The origin of this receptor is a woman older than 75 with acute or convalescent COVID-19. CDR3 in amino acids: CASRGASGRDEQYF. The DNA for the CDR3 is TGCGCCAGCAGAGGGGCTAGCGGGAGGGACGAGCAGTACTTC.